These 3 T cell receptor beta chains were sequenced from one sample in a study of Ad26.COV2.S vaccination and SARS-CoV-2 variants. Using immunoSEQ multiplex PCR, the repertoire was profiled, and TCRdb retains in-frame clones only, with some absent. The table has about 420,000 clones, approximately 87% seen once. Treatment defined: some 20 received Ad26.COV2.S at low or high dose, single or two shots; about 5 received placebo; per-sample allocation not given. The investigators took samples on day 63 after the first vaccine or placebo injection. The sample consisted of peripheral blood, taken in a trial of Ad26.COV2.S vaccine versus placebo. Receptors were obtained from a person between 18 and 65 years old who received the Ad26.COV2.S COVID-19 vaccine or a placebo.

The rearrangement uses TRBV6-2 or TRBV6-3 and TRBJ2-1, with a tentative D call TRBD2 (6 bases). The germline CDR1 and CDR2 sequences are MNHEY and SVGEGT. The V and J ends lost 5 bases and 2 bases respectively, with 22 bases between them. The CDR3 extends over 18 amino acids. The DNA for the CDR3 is TGTGCCAGCAGTACCCCCGGAGGGGACCCTACCCCCTACAATGAGCAGTTCTTC. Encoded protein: CASSTPGGDPTPYNEQFF.

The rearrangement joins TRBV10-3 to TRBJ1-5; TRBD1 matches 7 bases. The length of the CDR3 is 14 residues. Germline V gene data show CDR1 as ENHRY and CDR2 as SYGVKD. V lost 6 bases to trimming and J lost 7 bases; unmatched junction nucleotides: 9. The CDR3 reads CAISPTGDGQPQHF. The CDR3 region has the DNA TGTGCCATCAGCCCTACAGGGGATGGGCAGCCCCAGCATTTT.

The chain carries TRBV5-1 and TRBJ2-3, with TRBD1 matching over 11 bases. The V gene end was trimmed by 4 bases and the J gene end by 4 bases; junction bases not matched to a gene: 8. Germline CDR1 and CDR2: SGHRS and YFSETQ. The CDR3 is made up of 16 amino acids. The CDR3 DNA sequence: TGCGCCAGCAGCCTGGACAGGGGGCGCAAGGCAGATACGCAGTATTTT. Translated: CASSLDRGRKADTQYF. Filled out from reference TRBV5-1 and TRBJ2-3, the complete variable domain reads KAGVTQTPRYLIKTRGQQVTLSCSPISGHRSVSWYQQTPGQGLQFLFEYFSETQRNKGNFPGRFSGRQFSNSRSEMNVSTLELGDSALYLCASSLDRGRKADTQYFGPGTRLTVL.